Each of the 26 T cell receptor beta chains below was sequenced from the same sample in a study of shared clonotypes between healthy human individuals (dated by TCRdb to the early 2020s). Libraries were made using the immunoSEQ multiplex PCR assay. TCRdb provides this immuneACCESS table in a form limited to in-frame rearrangements. Some clones are lacking; in checked studies, under half of them reflect an unresolved V gene, and why the rest are absent is not known. The sample data list around 980,000 clones, and about 80% of these were observed just once. Clones ranked in the top ten supply 0.6% to 0.75% of the sample. The source material was memory CD4+ T cells from PBMCs. In the paper's terms, the cell subset or site label means: CD45RA-negative fraction. These receptors all stem from a young man in good health. Some clones in this sample may be carry-over from other donors' samples.

This chain links TRBV5-1 with TRBJ2-6; D tentatively reads TRBD1 or TRBD2 (6 bases each). The length of the CDR3 is 17 residues. Between the trimmed V and J ends, which lost 1 base and 4 bases, there was a span of 15 bases. Per the germline V gene, CDR1 is SGHRS and CDR2 is YFSETQ. The CDR3 DNA is TGCGCCAGCAGCTTGTTCCCCGGGGGCGGAGGGGCCAACGTCCTGACTTTC. This sequence encodes CASSLFPGGGGANVLTF.

The rearrangement uses TRBV9 and TRBJ2-7; no firm D call. Germline V CDR1 and CDR2: SGDLS, YYNGEE. V lost 1 base to trimming and J lost 2 bases, with 7 bases between them. The CDR3 consists of 13 residues. The CDR3 region is CASSVCGPYEQYF. The DNA of the CDR3 is TGTGCCAGCAGCGTATGTGGTCCCTACGAGCAGTACTTC.

This rearrangement joins TRBV29-1 to TRBJ2-2; 14 bases agree with TRBD2. J was trimmed by 1 base and V by 6 bases; bases with no gene match: 10. Germline V gene lookup returns CDR1 SQVTM and CDR2 ANQGSEA. CDR3 length equals 18 residues. Here the CDR3 DNA reads TGCAGCGTGACTGGACTAGCGGGGGGAGGACTGAACACCGGGGAGCTGTTTTTT. Translation gives CSVTGLAGGGLNTGELFF.

The gene calls are TRBV5-1 and TRBJ1-1; 7 bases are a match to TRBD1. Losses at the gene ends were 4 bases for V and 5 bases for J; bases not matched to a gene: 8. CDR1 is SGHRS and CDR2 is YFSETQ in the germline V gene. This CDR3 spans 14 amino acids. CDR3 amino acids: CASSPTGVGTEAFF. CDR3 sequence (DNA): TGCGCCAGCAGCCCTACAGGGGTGGGGACTGAAGCTTTCTTT.

The V and J genes are TRBV28 and TRBJ1-5; D may be TRBD1 (5 bases). This CDR3 is 16 amino acids long. Germline V lookup: CDR1 MDHEN, CDR2 SYDVKM. V lost 3 bases and J lost 4, with 16 bases in between. Written as DNA, the CDR3 is TGTGCCAGCAGTTTTCCCCAGGGTTACGGGAATCAGCCCCAGCATTTT. Encoded protein: CASSFPQGYGNQPQHF.

The CDR3 spells CASSVDDGYEQYF. The CDR3 DNA is TGTGCCAGCAGCGTGGATGATGGATACGAGCAGTACTTC. This chain uses TRBV9 with TRBJ2-7, with no clear D. The CDR3 extends over 13 amino acids. In germline, CDR1 is SGDLS, CDR2 YYNGEE. The V end was cut by 2 bases, the J end by 4 bases, with 10 bases between.

The chain has TRBV15 and TRBJ2-3, with TRBD2 identical over 7 bases. CDR3 length: 13 amino acids. Germline V gives CDR1 LNHNV, CDR2 YYDKDF (reference sequence). After removal of 4 bases from V and 10 bases from J, the junction contained 8 bases not matched to a gene. The CDR3 nucleotides read TGTGCCACCAGCACTCGGGTGGGGGGGGCGCAGTATTTT. As protein: CATSTRVGGAQYF.

The chain links TRBV2 to TRBJ1-6; no reliable D call. Germline-derived CDR1 and CDR2 are SNHLY and FYNNEI. Trimming shortened V by 0 bases and J by 8 bases, and 11 bases separated the two germline ends. The CDR3 length is 15 residues. CDR3 amino acids: CASSEARGLDSPLHF. The CDR3 region has the DNA TGTGCCAGCAGTGAAGCGCGAGGTCTCGATTCACCCCTCCACTTT. Variable domain in full (rest from reference TRBV2 and TRBJ1-6): EPEVTQTPSHQVTQMGQEVILRCVPISNHLYFYWYRQILGQKVEFLVSFYNNEISEKSEIFDDQFSVERPDGSNFTLKIRSTKLEDSAMYFCASSEARGLDSPLHFGNGTRLTVT.

The genes are TRBV5-1 and TRBJ2-7; D is ambiguous. The CDR3 length is 13 residues. The V gene lost 2 bases and the J gene lost 7 bases, with 13 bases spanning the gap. Germline assignment: CDR1 SGHRS and CDR2 YFSETQ. The CDR3 spells CASSFYRGVEQYF. Written as DNA, the CDR3 is TGCGCCAGCAGCTTTTATCGTGGTGTAGAGCAGTACTTC.

The chain carries TRBV4-3 and TRBJ1-5; D is undetermined. Trimming took 0 bases from V and 5 from J, leaving 11 bases between them. The CDR3 length is 15 residues. CDR1 LGHNA and CDR2 YSLEER come from the germline V gene. DNA of the CDR3: TGCGCCAGCAGCCAAGATCTAAGTTTGGATCAGCCCCAGCATTTT. Its protein product is CASSQDLSLDQPQHF.

As regards this clone: This may be a read error: a much more frequent sequence differs by one nucleotide. The chain links TRBV6-4 to TRBJ2-7; no clear D. Trimming shortened V by 8 bases and J by 6 bases, and 8 bases separated the two germline ends. The germline V gene has CDR1 MRHNA and CDR2 SNTAGT. This CDR3 is 10 amino acids long. DNA for the CDR3: TGTGCCAGCGGCTCGGGCGAGCAGTACTTC. It yields the protein CASGSGEQYF.

This chain connects TRBV4-1 to TRBJ2-7; 7 bases align to TRBD1. Germline loops: CDR1 MGHRA, CDR2 YSYEKL. The CDR3 is 15 amino acids. With 4 bases clipped from V and 2 bases from J, the junction kept 8 bases outside the gene matches. CDR3 in amino acids: CASSRQEGQTYEQYF. In nucleotides, the CDR3 is TGCGCCAGCAGCCGACAAGAGGGACAGACCTACGAGCAGTACTTC.

Notes on this clone: Given a much more abundant clone one base away, this may be a read error. V is TRBV7-9 and J is TRBJ2-3; D unresolved. The V end was cut by 5 bases, the J end by 1 base, with 7 bases between. This CDR3 comprises 13 residues. Germline V lookup: CDR1 SEHNR, CDR2 FQNEAQ (reference sequence). This chain's CDR3 is CASSLMGTDTQYF. Written as DNA, the CDR3 is TGTGCCAGCAGCCTAATGGGCACAGATACGCAGTATTTT.

A word on this clone: The sample holds other DNA sequences that translate to the same CDR3. V usage is TRBV4-2 and J usage is TRBJ2-5, with D tentatively TRBD2 (6 bases). The CDR3 extends over 14 amino acids. The V gene lost 3 bases and the J gene lost 5 bases, with 13 bases spanning the gap. Germline loops: CDR1 LGHNA, CDR2 YNFKEQ. The chain's CDR3 is CASSQGGGRETQYF. CDR3 in DNA: TGTGCCAGCAGCCAGGGGGGTGGGAGGGAGACCCAGTACTTC.

A note on this clone: This may arise from a read error, as a much more abundant clone is one base away. This sequence joins TRBV9 and TRBJ2-7, with no clear D. Germline V gene lookup returns CDR1 SGDLS and CDR2 YYNGEE. Trimming left V 0 bases short and J 0 bases short, with 7 bases between. CDR3 length: 14 amino acids. The CDR3 loop is CASSVEAHSYEQYF. Here the CDR3 DNA reads TGTGCCAGCAGCGTAGAGGCACACTCCTACGAGCAGTACTTC.

This clone was counted a single time. This chain joins TRBV5-1 and TRBJ2-5, with 7 nucleotides matching TRBD2. The CDR3 runs 15 residues. Trimming took 4 bases from V and 4 from J; bases not matched to a gene: 10. Germline assignment: CDR1 SGHRS and CDR2 YFSETQ. The CDR3 sequence is CASSDGEGPTETQYF. The CDR3 nucleotides are TGCGCCAGCAGCGACGGGGAGGGACCGACAGAGACCCAGTACTTC.

The CDR3 is CASSPLRDRGFLEQYF. CDR3 nucleotide sequence: TGTGCCAGCAGCCCACTTCGGGACAGGGGTTTCTTAGAGCAGTACTTC. This rearrangement joins TRBV7-2 to TRBJ2-7; 10 bases align to TRBD1. Germline loops: CDR1 SGHTA, CDR2 FQGNSA. This CDR3 has 16 residues. V shed 5 bases and J 7 bases; nucleotides not matched to a gene: 14.

The CDR3 here is CASRLLTSGSVSTDTQYF. DNA of the CDR3: TGTGCCAGCAGACTACTGACTAGCGGGAGCGTTAGCACAGATACGCAGTATTTT. The rearrangement uses TRBV11-2 and TRBJ2-3, with 12 bases that match TRBD2. The germline CDR1 and CDR2 sequences are SGHAT and FQNNGV. This CDR3 is 18 amino acids long. The V gene end was trimmed by 6 bases and the J gene end by 0 bases; junction bases not matched to a gene: 10.

This clone was recorded many times. The J gene is TRBJ2-1, the V gene TRBV9; 8 nucleotides match TRBD2. The CDR3 extends over 15 amino acids. The V gene's germline CDR1 is SGDLS and CDR2 YYNGEE. Trimming took 0 bases from V and 6 from J; bases not matched to a gene: 5. The CDR3 nucleotides are TGTGCCAGCAGCGTAGGGGGGACTAGTGTCAATGAGCAGTTCTTC. Translated, it gives CASSVGGTSVNEQFF. Using reference TRBV9 and TRBJ2-1 for the parts outside the CDR3, the full variable domain is DSGVTQTPKHLITATGQRVTLRCSPRSGDLSVYWYQQSLDQGLQFLIQYYNGEERAKGNILERFSAQQFPDLHSELNLSSLELGDSALYFCASSVGGTSVNEQFFGPGTRLTVL.

V is TRBV7-9 and J is TRBJ2-6; D tentatively fits TRBD1 or TRBD2 (5 bases each). CDR3 length: 13 amino acids. In germline, CDR1 is SEHNR, CDR2 FQNEAQ (reference sequence). Here the CDR3 DNA reads TGTGCAGTGGGGGAATCGGGGGCCAACGTCCTGACTTTC. Its translation is CAVGESGANVLTF.

The table lists this clone with a few counts. The chain combines TRBV28 with TRBJ2-6; possibly TRBD2 for D (5 bases). V was clipped by 4 bases and J by 1 base, with 11 bases between them. CDR1 is MDHEN, CDR2 SYDVKM, per germline. The CDR3 spans 16 residues. The CDR3 DNA reads as TGTGCCAGCAGTTCTTTCCGGGATTCTGGGGCCAACGTCCTGACTTTC. Translated, it gives CASSSFRDSGANVLTF.

The V call is TRBV9, the J call TRBJ2-5, with D perhaps matching TRBD2 (6 bases). The CDR3 runs to 16 residues. The V end was cut by 0 bases, the J end by 2 bases, with 14 bases between. Per the germline V gene, CDR1 is SGDLS and CDR2 is YYNGEE. Here the CDR3 reads CASSVGEGAGQETQYF. CDR3 bases: TGTGCCAGCAGCGTAGGTGAGGGCGCGGGGCAAGAGACCCAGTACTTC.

This sequence joins TRBV5-1 and TRBJ2-5; TRBD2 matches at 7 bases. This CDR3 contains 14 residues. CDR1 and CDR2 (germline): SGHRS, YFSETQ. J was trimmed by 2 bases and V by 4 bases; bases with no gene match: 5. As DNA, the CDR3 is TGCGCCAGCAGCGACGCCGGGAGGCAAGAGACCCAGTACTTC. The encoded protein is CASSDAGRQETQYF.

This chain uses TRBV4-2 with TRBJ2-3; 11 bases match TRBD2. CDR3 length: 17 amino acids. Trimming removed 1 base from V and 5 bases from J; junction bases left unmatched: 8. From germline, CDR1 is LGHNA and CDR2 YNFKEQ. The DNA of the CDR3 is TGTGCCAGCAGCCAAGTCGAGCTAGCGGGAGGACTAGATACGCAGTATTTT. It codes for CASSQVELAGGLDTQYF.

The chain combines TRBV5-1 with TRBJ1-3; the D is unclear. The germline CDR1 and CDR2 sequences are SGHRS and YFSETQ. The CDR3 length is 14 residues. The ends were cut back, 0 bases at V and 4 bases at J, with 8 bases in the middle. The DNA for the CDR3 is TGCGCCAGCAGCTTGGTAGGGTCCGGAAACACCATATATTTT. Translated, it gives CASSLVGSGNTIYF.

This clone came up a few times. This sequence joins TRBV30 and TRBJ2-7; D gene uncertain. The CDR3 sequence is 17 residues long. V dropped 1 base and J dropped 0 bases, with 19 bases sitting between them. CDR1 GTSNPN and CDR2 SVGIG come from the germline V gene (reference sequence). The DNA for the CDR3 is TGTGCCTGGAGTGACCCCCGCCTACGGGCGCACTCCTACGAGCAGTACTTC. It is translated as CAWSDPRLRAHSYEQYF.